One T cell receptor (beta chain) is described in this entry. This clone came up a few times. Its specific antigen is unknown. No much larger clone exists at a distance of one base, and base qualities are not known. These data come from a study of cytomegalovirus exposure and HLA in healthy donors (dated by TCRdb to 2017 to 2019). About the study as a whole: In an earlier analysis of approximately 500 of the donors, 276 Gb of sequence data and about 110 million unique TCR beta sequences from 150 million to 200 million T cells were reported. Of the 300 to 400 genotyped donors, 65% to 90% fell in the genetic ancestry cluster associated with self-reported Caucasian donors. HLA typing covered class I and class II loci at four-digit resolution. To decide whether each TCR beta V gene segment behaved as functional or pseudogenic, an earlier analysis of approximately 600 of the donors relied on high-throughput TCR beta sequencing. The study profiled the T cell repertoires of more than 500 subjects by immunosequencing and related them to cytomegalovirus serostatus. Roughly 300 gigabases of sequencing data and roughly 80 million unique TCR sequences made up an early release that covered some 640 HLA-typed donors. Donor age, sex, ethnicity and CMV serostatus were collected together with the repertoire data. A few DR-DQ haplotypes were handled as single units for association and clustering because linkage in the cohort was strong. The number of donors typed differed by locus, with about 629-640 for A, B, C, DRB1 and DQB1, around 520 for DQA1, over 600 for DPA1, and about 450 for DPB1. The study combined high-throughput TCR immunosequencing, statistical association of individual TCRs with disease status, and machine learning to predict cytomegalovirus infection status. The study aimed to test whether signatures of past pathogen exposure could be identified by cataloging public T cell receptors. Every repertoire in the discovery cohort had been generated on one and the same sequencing platform. In addition to the first cohort of 666 subjects, a separate validation cohort of under 150 different subjects was used. A later analysis re-analyzed previously published TCR beta repertoires from roughly 630 donors and added high-resolution HLA genotyping to study TCR occurrence patterns. Genome-wide SNP genotypes for about 65% of the 666 donors were used in a later genetic analysis, which treated that subset as a discovery cohort. Among 300 to 500 genotyped donors of the cohort, an average of approximately 240,000 unique TCR beta nucleotide sequences was sequenced per donor, of which roughly 17% were non-productive. Rather than drawing on any new phenotypic data, the later analysis identified candidate immune exposures from TCR beta sequences and the way those sequences occurred across donors. Broader findings and caveats from the paper: In a later genetic analysis, a missense DCLRE1C variant was associated with V-gene and J-gene trimming of TCR beta chains, and the association was replicated in an independent cohort. The study listed 164 TCR beta chains as associated with cytomegalovirus. Immune exposure information for the cohort was limited to CMV serostatus. Correlated functional status among segregating V segments might be attributable to linkage disequilibrium, but an unknown experimental factor could not be ruled out. The authors suggested that the approach could potentially be extended to other disease states and immunological phenotypes. In a later analysis, HLA-associated TCR beta chains were found to be more clonally expanded and to have lower generation probabilities than equally common non-associated chains. In a later analysis, most CMV-associated TCR beta chains were found to appear HLA-restricted, with HLA associations seemingly driven largely by CMV exposure. In vitro tests confirmed that a few of the cytomegalovirus-associated TCR beta chains recognize cytomegalovirus antigens. In an earlier analysis of about 600 of the donors, most TCR beta V segments appeared in productive rearrangements about 90% or about 30% of the time, broadly matching IMGT annotations. According to a later analysis, TCR association rates differed among HLA loci, with DRB1 alleles showing the most associated TCRs and HLA-C alleles showing the fewest. The classifier was reported to diagnose cytomegalovirus status with high specificity and sensitivity in both the original and validation cohorts. Most TCR sequences were seen in very few donors, while some public TCRs were found in many individuals. The presence/absence analyses assumed that sequencing depth was roughly uniform across donors, and that assumption may not be true. Strong co-occurrence of HLA alleles, especially DR and DQ, made assigning TCR associations to individual alleles difficult. Because some donors lacked HLA typing at each locus, the association tests relied only on the typed subset. Some IMGT-functional V segments, including TRBV6-2 and TRBV6-3, could not be distinguished by the 87-base-pair reads and were therefore excluded. A later analysis associated some 17,000 TCR beta sequences with specific HLA alleles at a false discovery rate of 0.05. The cohort was sequenced for TCR beta chains only, and without alpha or paired-chain data the features that could be detected were limited. A later genetic analysis reported fewer N-insertions in productive TCRs among donors in an Asian-associated ancestry cluster than the approximately 670-donor mean. A later analysis reported that several top co-occurrence clusters appeared linked to parvovirus B19, influenza, CMV and Epstein-Barr virus. Because counts were too low, under 20 rarely observed V segments, including chromosome 9 orphons, were left out of the earlier analysis of over 550 of the donors. A further reported finding was that TCR beta sequences accurately predicted the HLA-A and HLA-B alleles for most subjects in the first cohort. A group of highly shared sequence variants was considered likely to be a technical artifact of the sequencing pipeline.

Library preparation used the immunoSEQ multiplex PCR assay. The multiplex PCR relied on a mix of 60 forward primers for TCR Vbeta segments and 13 reverse primers for TCR Jbeta segments. Amplification of the CDR3 region of rearranged TCR beta genes was performed with a multiplex PCR assay on genomic DNA. Amplified TCR beta libraries were sequenced as 87-base-pair reads on the Illumina HiSeq System. Processing in the source paper ran as follows. In a later analysis, some 80 million unique TCR beta chains were counted across the roughly 670 repertoires, and approximately 9.9 million of these chains were shared by at least two donors. A nearest-neighbor algorithm error-corrected the raw reads and collapsed the reads into unique sequences, merging closely related sequences to remove PCR and sequencing errors. V, D and J gene segments were assigned by aligning CDR3 sequences to IMGT reference sequences. For a sequence to be retained, a match of at least six nucleotides was required to both a V gene segment and a J gene segment. A rearrangement counted as productive if the CDR3 had no stop codons and remained in frame with V and J, and every other rearrangement counted as non-productive. Following IMGT convention, CDR3 was defined as the stretch from the second conserved V-encoded cysteine to the conserved J-encoded phenylalanine. Sequences without an unambiguous match to a single V gene segment were excluded from the earlier analysis of 587 of the donors. An earlier analysis of approximately 590 of the donors called V segments functional above 56.7% productive rearrangements and segregating when the between-donor standard deviation exceeded 5%. A statistical classification framework was developed to diagnose cytomegalovirus status using the catalog of TCR beta chain sequences. In a later analysis, V and J genes were assigned by comparing TCR nucleotide sequences against IMGT/GENE-DB human TR gene sequences. In a later analysis, CDR3 sequences and most-parsimonious VDJ recombination scenarios were assigned using the TCRdist pipeline. In a later analysis, each TCR beta chain was defined by its CDR3 amino acid sequence together with its V-gene family, and reads lacking a unique V-gene family were excluded. In a later analysis, nearly 600 highly shared, low-generation-probability nucleotide sequences were removed to address suspected cross-contamination and a sequencing artifact. A later analysis calculated a clonal expansion index for each public chain from normalized within-repertoire ranks of inferred template counts. Generation probabilities in a later analysis came from a VDJ recombination model fitted to out-of-frame rearrangements, and those results were checked against IGoR. In a later analysis, TCR-TCR, TCR-HLA and TCR-CMV co-occurrence was scored with hypergeometric tests, and a repertoire-size bias correction was applied to TCR pairs. False discovery rates were estimated in a later analysis by permuting HLA or CMV assignments 20 times. In a later analysis, co-occurring TCRs were grouped using DBSCAN, and TCRdist sequence similarity was added for clustering within HLA-allele-positive subsets. Co-occurrence clustering excluded repertoires with fewer than 30,000 or more than 120,000 public chains, plus five with anomalous nucleotide sharing. Here the immuneACCESS table is served through TCRdb, limited to in-frame sequences with V and J called. Missing clones are a known gap in these copies; in checked studies unresolved V genes cover under half, and the rest lacks a known reason. The V and J calls and the clone size are those of that table, but D and trimming were determined from the DNA. The sample contains roughly 130,000 clones, under 85% of them found a single time. The ten largest clonotypes hold approximately 0.9% of the sample.

The CDR1 and CDR2 encoded by the germline V gene are MNHEY and SVGAGI. The CDR3 numbers 15 residues from cysteine through phenylalanine. Kept here is only the CDR3 DNA, which spans 45 bases and is read in frame from base 1. For this chain, trimming is 3 bases at the V end and 0 bases at the J end, and the number of junction bases without a gene match is 4. The cohort was made up of 666 healthy bone marrow donors. All cohort members were sampled while nominally healthy, although unrecorded immune exposures were likely present. The donor tested CMV seronegative, placing the donor among the 350 to 400 seronegative members of the cohort. A peripheral blood sample was provided by each donor, and peripheral blood mononuclear cells were used for TCR beta sequencing. The Qiagen DNeasy Blood Extraction Kit was used to extract genomic DNA from the blood cell samples.

The TCR was taken from a man younger than 30 in good health and CMV-seronegative. Sequencing used PBMCs. Recombination linked TRBV6-5 to TRBJ1-1; TRBD1 aligns with 7 central bases. The CDR3 region has the sequence CASSYTGAMNTEAFF. In nucleotides, the sequence is TGTGCCAGCAGTTATACAGGGGCGATGAACACTGAAGCTTTCTTT.